This record looks at one TCR beta chain sequence and its context. Looked up from germline, CDR1 is SGHTA and CDR2 is FQGNSA. With 5 bases removed from V and 6 bases from J, the gap between germline ends came to 14 bases. The CDR3 spans 14 residues. This sample is drawn from a study of CD8 T cells in Susac syndrome. Random hexamers were used to reverse transcribe the RNA input (about 0.45 to 1 ug). An immunoSEQ multiplex PCR generated amplified TCR beta CDR3 products spanning 54 Vbeta and 13 Jbeta. TCRdb fed the immunoSEQ multiplex PCR reads into MiXCR, producing one record per CDR3 protein. The sample has approximately 160,000 distinct CDR3 sequences; around 93% are singletons. CD8+ and CD4+ blood T cells underwent TCR beta sequencing. The study used treatment-naive patients who had stable or active relapsing-remitting disease as multiple sclerosis controls.

The source of this sequence is a human donor with multiple sclerosis. The specimen sequenced was CD4+ T cells from PBMCs. The rearrangement links TRBV7-2 to TRBJ2-4, with a weak D call TRBD2 (5 bases). The CDR3: CASSPRAYSNIQYF. DNA for the CDR3: TGTGCCAGCAGCCCGAGGGCCTACTCAAACATTCAGTACTTC.